This T cell receptor (beta chain) was captured by sequencing in a study of blood T cell repertoires in COVID-19 (dated by TCRdb to the early 2020s). Regarding the study in general: Collaborator samples came from the United States, Italy and Spain and covered acute and convalescent phases of COVID-19. The material from the prospective study consisted of cDNA or gDNA derived from T cells, B-cell-depleted T cells, or PBMCs. Deeply sampled blood TCRbeta repertoires from subjects exposed to, actively infected with, or recovered from COVID-19 were included in the dataset. A freely available public database, intended as a resource for researchers studying the immune response to SARS-CoV-2, is where the repertoires were released. Samples came from the ongoing ImmuneRACE study (first 160 participants) plus 1,254 subjects from 6 global collaborators. A de-identified subject ID, COVID-19 status, age in years and sex were almost always included in the sample metadata. Where available, HLA class I and class II types were obtained from metadata supplied by the sample provider rather than from assay-based typing. Study-wide conclusions, independent of this receptor: Clinical and demographic metadata were provided uncurated, with the amount varying by source and participant.

Each collaborating institution followed its own protocols to collect whole blood in K2EDTA tubes. For TCRbeta analysis, collaborators shipped samples as frozen whole blood, isolated PBMCs, or DNA extracted from either of those sample types. This clone appeared a single time. It lacks a known antigen. Base qualities are not provided; no much larger clone lies one nucleotide away. Relative to germline, V is missing 5 bases and J is missing 6 bases, with 11 bases of the junction outside any gene match. Taken from the germline V gene (reference sequence), the CDR1 and CDR2 loops are LNHDA and SQIVND. There are 16 amino acids in the CDR3, from cysteine to phenylalanine inclusive. The retained sequence is limited to the CDR3, 48 bases, with the frame set at the first base. The immunoSEQ Assay, a bias-controlled multiplex PCR, was used to amplify TCRbeta CDR3 regions from genomic DNA. Turning to the authors' computational methods: The number of nucleated cells in each sample was estimated from the amplification of reference gene primers within the assay. Sequence reads were collapsed and filtered to measure the absolute abundance of every unique TCRbeta CDR3 rearrangement. Productive Simpson clonality was computed per sample as the square root of Simpson's diversity index over productive rearrangements. TCRdb re-hosts the immuneACCESS table, in-frame sequences only. Its copies lack some clones; in the studies checked, an unresolved V gene accounts for under half of them, and the cause for the rest is not known. The DNA gave D and trimming, while V, J and clone size come from that table. The sample includes some 45,000 clones, with less than 90% observed a single time. The ten largest clonotypes hold around 10% of the sample.

The sequence was obtained from a human donor in a cohort sampled during active COVID-19. Here the chain combines TRBV19 and TRBJ2-1, with 9 central nucleotides matching TRBD1. Input material: peripheral blood. The DNA sequence reads TGTGCCAGTAGTGCCTCGGACAGGGGCCGGTTCAATGAGCAGTTCTTC. It codes for CASSASDRGRFNEQFF.